The T cell receptor beta chain described here comes from a study of T cell repertoires in cytomegalovirus infection. Study context: Matching HLA type and CMV infection were both indicated by public TCR beta signatures.

TCRdb re-called the reads through MiXCR, storing one row per CDR3 protein. The sample lists under 600,000 distinct CDR3 sequences; approximately 15% were seen once. This CDR3 is 15 amino acids long. Germline V gene data show CDR1 as SGHVS and CDR2 as FQNEAQ. Trimming took 1 base from V and 0 from J, leaving 7 bases between them. This clonotype was counted many times. The chain uses TRBV7-8 and TRBJ2-1; no clear D. The TCR originated in a human donor in good health (CMV status not recorded). Some clones in this sample may be carry-over from other donors' samples. The sequenced sample was CD8+ T cells from PBMCs. CDR3 coding DNA: TGTGCCAGCAGCTTAGAGGCGAGCTCCTACAATGAGCAGTTCTTC. Translating it yields CASSLEASSYNEQFF. Combining the CDR3 with reference TRBV7-8 and TRBJ2-1 gives the whole variable domain GAGVSQSPRYKVAKRGQDVALRCDPISGHVSLFWYQQALGQGPEFLTYFQNEAQLDKSGLPSDRFFAERPEGSVSTLKIQRTQQEDSAVYLCASSLEASSYNEQFFGPGTRLTVL.